Presented here are 13 T cell receptor beta chains from one specimen sequenced in a study of Ad26.COV2.S vaccination and SARS-CoV-2 variants. Treatment here: around 19 received Ad26.COV2.S at low or high dose, single or two shots; several received placebo; per-sample allocation not given. Sample collection was performed on day 63 after the first vaccine or placebo injection. Profiled with immunoSEQ multiplex PCR; TCRdb holds only in-frame clones, not every one. The sample contains fewer than 400,000 clones, about 86% of which appear only once. Here the sequenced sample was peripheral blood, taken in a trial of Ad26.COV2.S vaccine versus placebo. Every receptor here comes from a person aged 18-60 years who received the Ad26.COV2.S COVID-19 vaccine or a placebo.

V and J are TRBV5-1 and TRBJ1-1; D is possibly TRBD1 (5 bases). Per the germline V gene, CDR1 is SGHRS and CDR2 is YFSETQ. With 3 bases removed from V and 1 base from J, the gap between germline ends came to 7 bases. This CDR3 spans 13 amino acids. CDR3 DNA: TGCGCCAGCAGCTCGACAGCGAACACTGAAGCTTTCTTT. As protein: CASSSTANTEAFF.

The chain combines TRBV6-5 with TRBJ1-2; 10 bases map to TRBD1. The V and J ends lost 6 bases and 3 bases, in that order; junction bases with no gene match: 1. The V gene's germline CDR1 is MNHEY and CDR2 SVGAGI. The CDR3 runs to 13 residues. The CDR3 region is CASRGQGDYGYTF. In DNA form, the CDR3 reads TGTGCCAGCAGAGGACAGGGGGACTATGGCTACACCTTC.

Written as DNA, the CDR3 is TGTGCCAGCAGCTTAGATCGGGCGGGGGCTGATACGCAGTATTTT. The encoded protein is CASSLDRAGADTQYF. The chain employs TRBV11-2 and TRBJ2-3; maybe TRBD2 (7 bases). The V and J ends lost 0 bases and 6 bases respectively, with 13 bases between them. CDR1 and CDR2 from the germline V gene are SGHAT and FQNNGV. This CDR3 has 15 amino acids.

This clone has a single count. The chain carries TRBV5-5 and TRBJ1-2, with a tentative D call TRBD1 (6 bases). The ends were cut back, 2 bases at V and 4 bases at J, with 9 bases in the middle. This CDR3 region has 13 residues. From germline, CDR1 is SGHKS and CDR2 YYEKEE (reference sequence). The CDR3 is CASSLQGTYGYTF. In nucleotides, the CDR3 is TGTGCCAGCAGCTTACAGGGCACCTATGGCTACACCTTC.

The rearrangement joins TRBV10-3 to TRBJ2-1; 7 positions agree with TRBD2. CDR3 length equals 11 residues. V lost 4 bases, J lost 15 bases, and 6 bases stayed unmatched. CDR1 ENHRY and CDR2 SYGVKD come from the germline V gene. CDR3 amino acids: CAISGMAGVFF. The CDR3 coding sequence is TGTGCCATCAGTGGAATGGCGGGGGTGTTCTTC.

The chain joins TRBV25-1 to TRBJ1-2, with 7 bases matching TRBD1. The CDR3 sequence is 15 residues long. V was pared by 4 bases and J by 4 bases, with 9 bases of the junction left unmatched. Germline V gives CDR1 MGHDK, CDR2 SYGVNS. Written as DNA, the CDR3 is TGTGCCAGCAGTGCCCGGGACAGAGGGAGCTATGGCTACACCTTC. Amino acid sequence: CASSARDRGSYGYTF.

The chain carries TRBV7-3 and TRBJ1-1, with D possibly matching TRBD1 (6 bases). Germline assignment: CDR1 SGHTA and CDR2 FQGTGA. The CDR3 sequence is 13 residues long. Trimming stripped 1 base from V and 4 bases from J, with 7 bases between. CDR3: CASSLNRVTEAFF. The CDR3 region has the DNA TGTGCCAGCAGCTTAAACAGGGTCACTGAAGCTTTCTTT.

This clone was seen a few times. This chain links TRBV21-1 with TRBJ1-2. TRBV21-1 is tagged as a pseudogene. CDR3 size: 12 residues. CDR3 DNA sequence: TGTGCCAGCAGCAACCTGACTAGTGGCTACACCTTC. Translating gives CASSNLTSGYTF.

V and J are TRBV6-1 and TRBJ1-2, with 7 bases that match TRBD1. The trim removed 3 bases at V and 5 bases at J, leaving 9 bases unmatched. The CDR3 is 15 amino acids. CDR1 MNHNS and CDR2 SASEGT come from the germline V gene. CDR3 in DNA: TGTGCCAGCAGTGACCCCGGGACAGACTCTTATGGCTACACCTTC. Protein: CASSDPGTDSYGYTF.

V and J are TRBV6-2 or TRBV6-3 and TRBJ2-2, with TRBD2 matching over 12 bases. Losses at the gene ends were 0 bases for V and 3 bases for J; bases not matched to a gene: 5. This CDR3 has 18 residues. CDR1 and CDR2 (germline): MNHEY, SVGEGT. CDR3 DNA: TGTGCCAGCAGTTACTCTTCTAGCGGGGGGGCCGACACCGGGGAGCTGTTTTTT. Its translation is CASSYSSSGGADTGELFF.

The chain carries TRBV6-5 and TRBJ2-3; D not certain. CDR3 length: 13 amino acids. V dropped 6 bases and J dropped 1 base, with 8 bases sitting between them. The germline gives CDR1 MNHEY, CDR2 SVGAGI. The CDR3 region is CASSLIGTDTQYF. DNA of the CDR3: TGTGCCAGCAGCCTGATAGGCACAGATACGCAGTATTTT.

J is TRBJ1-1 and V is TRBV7-9, with a tentative D call TRBD1 (5 bases). The CDR3 length is 13 residues. V lost 5 bases and J 1 base, leaving 8 bases between the germline ends. Germline assignment: CDR1 SEHNR and CDR2 FQNEAQ (reference sequence). The chain's CDR3 is CASSQDRNTEAFF. Written as DNA, the CDR3 is TGTGCCAGCAGCCAAGACAGGAACACTGAAGCTTTCTTT.

The genes are TRBV4-1 and TRBJ2-2; D is perhaps TRBD2 (5 bases). V lost 5 bases, J lost 3 bases, and 10 bases lay in between. Germline assignment: CDR1 MGHRA and CDR2 YSYEKL. The CDR3 extends over 14 amino acids. The CDR3 DNA is TGCGCCAGCAGCTACCGGGAAGACACCGGGGAGCTGTTTTTT. Protein product: CASSYREDTGELFF.